This T cell receptor (beta chain) originates from a study of PD-1 blockade in classical Hodgkin lymphoma. As to time point: cycle 4 day 1 (C4D1), after 6 weeks of nivolumab. After autologous stem cell transplantation all patients relapsed, and prior brentuximab vedotin exposure differed between cohorts. Thawed PBMCs supplied CD8+ T cells via magnetic negative selection. This CDR3 region has 17 residues. The germline V gene encodes CDR1 MNHNS and CDR2 SASEGT. J was trimmed by 2 bases and V by 1 base; bases with no gene match: 8. Using immunoSEQ multiplex PCR, the repertoire was profiled, and TCRdb retains in-frame clones only, with some absent. The sample contains 6,000 to 8,000 clones, 77% of which appear only once.

This sample comprised CD8+ T cells from blood, obtained before the fourth cycle of nivolumab. The source of this sequence is a human donor with classical Hodgkin lymphoma. The gene calls are TRBV6-1 and TRBJ2-1; TRBD2 aligns across 7 bases. CDR3 sequence: CASSEVSLAVTYNEQFF. CDR3 DNA sequence: TGTGCCAGCAGTGAAGTTTCGCTAGCGGTCACCTACAATGAGCAGTTCTTC.